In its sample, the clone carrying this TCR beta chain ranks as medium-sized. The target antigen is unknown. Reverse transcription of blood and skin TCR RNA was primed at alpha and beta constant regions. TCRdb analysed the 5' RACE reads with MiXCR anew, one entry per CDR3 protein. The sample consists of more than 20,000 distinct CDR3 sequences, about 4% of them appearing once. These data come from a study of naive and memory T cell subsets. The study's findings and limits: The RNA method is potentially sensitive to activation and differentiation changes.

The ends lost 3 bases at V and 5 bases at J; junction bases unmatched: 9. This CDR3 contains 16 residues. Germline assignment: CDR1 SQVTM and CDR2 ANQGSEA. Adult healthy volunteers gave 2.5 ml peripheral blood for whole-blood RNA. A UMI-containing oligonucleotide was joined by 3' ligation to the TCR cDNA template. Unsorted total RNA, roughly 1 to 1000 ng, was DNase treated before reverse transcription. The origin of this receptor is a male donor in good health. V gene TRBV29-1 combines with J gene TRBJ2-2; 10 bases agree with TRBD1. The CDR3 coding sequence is TGCAGCGTTGAGAAGCTGACAGGGGGCGAAACCGGGGAGCTGTTTTTT. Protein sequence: CSVEKLTGGETGELFF.